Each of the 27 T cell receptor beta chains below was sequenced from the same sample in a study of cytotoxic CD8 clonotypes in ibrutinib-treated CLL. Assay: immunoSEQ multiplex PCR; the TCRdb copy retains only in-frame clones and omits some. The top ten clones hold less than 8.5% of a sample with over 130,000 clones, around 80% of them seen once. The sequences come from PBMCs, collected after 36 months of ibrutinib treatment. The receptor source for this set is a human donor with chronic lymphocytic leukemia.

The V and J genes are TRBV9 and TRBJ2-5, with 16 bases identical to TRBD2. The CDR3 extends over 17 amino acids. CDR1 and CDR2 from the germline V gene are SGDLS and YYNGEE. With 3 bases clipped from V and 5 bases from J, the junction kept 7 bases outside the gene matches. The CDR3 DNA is TGTGCCAGCAGCGCTGGGACTAGCGGGGGGGCCGGGGAGACCCAGTACTTC. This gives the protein CASSAGTSGGAGETQYF.

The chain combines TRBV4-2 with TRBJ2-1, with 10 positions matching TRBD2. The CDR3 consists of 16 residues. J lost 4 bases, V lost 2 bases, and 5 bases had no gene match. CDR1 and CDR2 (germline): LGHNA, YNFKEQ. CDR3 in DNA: TGTGCCAGCAGCCAACCAACTAGCGGGGTGTACAATGAGCAGTTCTTC. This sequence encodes CASSQPTSGVYNEQFF.

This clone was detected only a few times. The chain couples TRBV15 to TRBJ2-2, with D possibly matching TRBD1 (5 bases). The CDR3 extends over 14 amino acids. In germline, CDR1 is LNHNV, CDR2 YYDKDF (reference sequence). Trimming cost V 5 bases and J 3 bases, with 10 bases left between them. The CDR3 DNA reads TGTGCCACCAGCGAAAAAGGGGACACCGGGGAGCTGTTTTTT. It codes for CATSEKGDTGELFF.

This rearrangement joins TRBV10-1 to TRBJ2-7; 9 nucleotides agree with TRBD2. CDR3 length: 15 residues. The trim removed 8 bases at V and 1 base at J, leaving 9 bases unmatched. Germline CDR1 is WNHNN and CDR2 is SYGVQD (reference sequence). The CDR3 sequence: CASQVTSGPSYEQYF. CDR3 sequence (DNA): TGCGCCAGCCAAGTAACTAGCGGGCCTTCCTACGAGCAGTACTTC.

The CDR3 coding sequence is TGTGCCAGTAGTATACGGACAGGAGCTCGGGCGGGGCAGCCCCAGCATTTT. This translates into CASSIRTGARAGQPQHF. The chain is built from TRBV19 and TRBJ1-5; the match to TRBD1 covers 7 bases. The junction had 14 bases not matched to a gene; V was cut back by 2 bases and J by 7 bases. Germline V gene sequence: CDR1 LNHDA, CDR2 SQIVND (reference sequence). The CDR3 consists of 17 residues.

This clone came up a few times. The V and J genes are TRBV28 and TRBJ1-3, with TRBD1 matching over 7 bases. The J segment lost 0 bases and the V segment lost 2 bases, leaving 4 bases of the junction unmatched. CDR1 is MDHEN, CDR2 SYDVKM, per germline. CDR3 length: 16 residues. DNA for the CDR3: TGTGCCAGCAGTTTAGGGGACAGTTACTCTGGAAACACCATATATTTT. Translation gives CASSLGDSYSGNTIYF.

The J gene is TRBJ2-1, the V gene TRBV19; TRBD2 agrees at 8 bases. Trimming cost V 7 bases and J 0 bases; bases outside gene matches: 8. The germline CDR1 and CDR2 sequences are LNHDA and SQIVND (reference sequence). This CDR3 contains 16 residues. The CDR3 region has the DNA TGTGCCAGTACCTGGACTAGCAGGAGCTCCTACAATGAGCAGTTCTTC. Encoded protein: CASTWTSRSSYNEQFF.

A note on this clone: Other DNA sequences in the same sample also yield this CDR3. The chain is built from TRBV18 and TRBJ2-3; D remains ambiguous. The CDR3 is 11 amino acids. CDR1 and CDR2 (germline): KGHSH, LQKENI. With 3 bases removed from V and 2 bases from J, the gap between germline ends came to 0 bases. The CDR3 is CASSPTDTQYF. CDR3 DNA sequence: TGTGCCAGCTCACCCACAGATACGCAGTATTTT.

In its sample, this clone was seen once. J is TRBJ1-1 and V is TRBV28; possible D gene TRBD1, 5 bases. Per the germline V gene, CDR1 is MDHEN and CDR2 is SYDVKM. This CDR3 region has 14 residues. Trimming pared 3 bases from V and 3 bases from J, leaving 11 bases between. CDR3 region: CASSLGRVYTEAFF. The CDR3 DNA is TGTGCCAGCAGTTTGGGCAGGGTGTACACTGAAGCTTTCTTT.

The CDR3: CASSLQGLSEKLFF. The CDR3 coding sequence is TGTGCCAGCAGCTTACAGGGGTTATCTGAAAAACTGTTTTTT. V gene TRBV6-4 combines with J gene TRBJ1-4, with 7 nucleotides matching TRBD1. Germline trimming cut 6 bases from V and 7 bases from J; bases unmatched to any gene: 8. The V gene's germline CDR1 is MRHNA and CDR2 SNTAGT. This CDR3 spans 14 amino acids.

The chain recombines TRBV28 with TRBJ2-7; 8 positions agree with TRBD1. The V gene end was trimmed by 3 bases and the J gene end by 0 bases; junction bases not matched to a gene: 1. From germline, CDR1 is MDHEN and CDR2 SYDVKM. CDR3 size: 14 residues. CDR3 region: CASSFGTGSYEQYF. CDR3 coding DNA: TGTGCCAGCAGTTTTGGGACAGGCTCCTACGAGCAGTACTTC.

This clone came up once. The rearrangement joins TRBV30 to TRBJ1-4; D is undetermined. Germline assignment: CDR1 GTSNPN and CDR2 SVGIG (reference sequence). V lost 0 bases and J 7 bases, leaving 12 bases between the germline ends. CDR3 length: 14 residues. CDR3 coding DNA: TGTGCCTGGAGTGTAGGGCCTTGGGGTGAAAAACTGTTTTTT. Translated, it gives CAWSVGPWGEKLFF.

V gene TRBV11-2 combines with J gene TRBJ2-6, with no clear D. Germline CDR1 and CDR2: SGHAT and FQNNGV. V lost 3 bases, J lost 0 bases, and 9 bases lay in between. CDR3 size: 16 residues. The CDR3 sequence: CASSFLQVSGANVLTF. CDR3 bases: TGTGCCAGCAGCTTTCTGCAGGTCTCTGGGGCCAACGTCCTGACTTTC. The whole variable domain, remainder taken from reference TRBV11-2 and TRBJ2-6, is EAGVAQSPRYKIIEKRQSVAFWCNPISGHATLYWYQQILGQGPKLLIQFQNNGVVDDSQLPKDRFSAERLKGVDSTLKIQPAKLEDSAVYLCASSFLQVSGANVLTFGAGSRLTVL.

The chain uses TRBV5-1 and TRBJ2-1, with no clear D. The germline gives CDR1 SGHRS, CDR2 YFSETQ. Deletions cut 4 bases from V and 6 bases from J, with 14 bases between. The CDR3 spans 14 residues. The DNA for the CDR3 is TGCGCCAGCAGCCCGCTATTTGCGAGCAATGAGCAGTTCTTC. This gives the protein CASSPLFASNEQFF.

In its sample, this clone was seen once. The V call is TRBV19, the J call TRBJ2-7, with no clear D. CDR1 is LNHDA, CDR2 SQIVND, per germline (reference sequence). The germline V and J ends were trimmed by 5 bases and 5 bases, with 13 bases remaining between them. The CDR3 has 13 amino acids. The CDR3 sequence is CASSPYHGNEQYF. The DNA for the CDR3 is TGTGCCAGTAGTCCATACCACGGCAACGAGCAGTACTTC.

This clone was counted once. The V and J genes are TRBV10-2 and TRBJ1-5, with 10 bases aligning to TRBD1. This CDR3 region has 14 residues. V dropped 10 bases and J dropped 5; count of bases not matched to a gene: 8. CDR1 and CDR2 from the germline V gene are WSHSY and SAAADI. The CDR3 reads CATSGTGVDQPQHF. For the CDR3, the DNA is TGCGCCACCTCCGGGACAGGGGTGGATCAGCCCCAGCATTTT.

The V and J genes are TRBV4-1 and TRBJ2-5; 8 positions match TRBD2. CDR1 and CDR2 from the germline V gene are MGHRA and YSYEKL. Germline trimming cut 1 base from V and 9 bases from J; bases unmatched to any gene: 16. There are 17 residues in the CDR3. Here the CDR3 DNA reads TGCGCCAGCAGCCAAGCTCAGGGCGGGAGGCCGTTGGGGGCCCAGTACTTC. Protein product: CASSQAQGGRPLGAQYF.

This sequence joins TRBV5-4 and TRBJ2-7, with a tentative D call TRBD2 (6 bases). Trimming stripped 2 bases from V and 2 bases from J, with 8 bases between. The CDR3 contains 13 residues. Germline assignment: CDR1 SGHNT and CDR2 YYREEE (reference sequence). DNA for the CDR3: TGTGCCAGCAGCTTCGCGGGGACCTACGAGCAGTACTTC. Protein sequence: CASSFAGTYEQYF.

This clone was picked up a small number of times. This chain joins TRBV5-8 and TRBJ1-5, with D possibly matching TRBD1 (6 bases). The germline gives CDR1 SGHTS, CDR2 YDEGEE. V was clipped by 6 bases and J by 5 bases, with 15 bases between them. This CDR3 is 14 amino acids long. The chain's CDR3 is CASTGPGVHQPQHF. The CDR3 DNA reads TGTGCCAGCACCGGGCCAGGGGTCCATCAGCCCCAGCATTTT.

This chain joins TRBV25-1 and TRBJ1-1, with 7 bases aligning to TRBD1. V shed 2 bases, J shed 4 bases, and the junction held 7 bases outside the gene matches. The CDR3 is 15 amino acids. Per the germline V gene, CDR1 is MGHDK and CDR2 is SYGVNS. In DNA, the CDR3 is TGTGCCAGCAGTGAAGTTCGGAGGGGGCCCACTGAAGCTTTCTTT. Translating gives CASSEVRRGPTEAFF.

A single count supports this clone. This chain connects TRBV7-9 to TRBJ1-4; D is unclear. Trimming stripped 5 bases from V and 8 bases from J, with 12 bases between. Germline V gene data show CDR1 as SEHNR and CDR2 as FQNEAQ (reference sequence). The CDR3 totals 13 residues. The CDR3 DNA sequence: TGTGCCAGCAGCACACTGACGGACGAAAAACTGTTTTTT. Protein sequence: CASSTLTDEKLFF.

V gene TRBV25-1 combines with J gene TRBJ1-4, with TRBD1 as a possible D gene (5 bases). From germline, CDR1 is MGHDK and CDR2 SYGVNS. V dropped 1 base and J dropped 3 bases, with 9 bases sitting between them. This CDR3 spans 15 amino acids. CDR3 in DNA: TGTGCCAGCAGTGAATCAGGGTGGCCTAATGAAAAACTGTTTTTT. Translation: CASSESGWPNEKLFF.

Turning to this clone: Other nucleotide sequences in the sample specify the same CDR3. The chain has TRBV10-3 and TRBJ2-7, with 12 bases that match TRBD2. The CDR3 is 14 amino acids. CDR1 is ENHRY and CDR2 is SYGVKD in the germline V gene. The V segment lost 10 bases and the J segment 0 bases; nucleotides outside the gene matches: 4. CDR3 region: CATGTSGYSYEQYF. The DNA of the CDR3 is TGTGCCACAGGGACTAGCGGGTACTCCTACGAGCAGTACTTC.

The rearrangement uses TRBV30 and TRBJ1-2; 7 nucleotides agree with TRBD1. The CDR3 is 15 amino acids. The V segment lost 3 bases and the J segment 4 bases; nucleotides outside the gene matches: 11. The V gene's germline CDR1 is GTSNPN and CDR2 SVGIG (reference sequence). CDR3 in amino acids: CAWRGIGQAPYGYTF. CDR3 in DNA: TGTGCCTGGAGGGGGATAGGACAGGCACCCTATGGCTACACCTTC.

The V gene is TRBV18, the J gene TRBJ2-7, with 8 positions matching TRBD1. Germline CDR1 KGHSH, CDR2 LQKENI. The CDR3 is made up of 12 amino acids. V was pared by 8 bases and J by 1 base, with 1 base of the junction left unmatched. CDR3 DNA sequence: TGTGCCAGCGGGGACAGGTCCTACGAGCAGTACTTC. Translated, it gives CASGDRSYEQYF.

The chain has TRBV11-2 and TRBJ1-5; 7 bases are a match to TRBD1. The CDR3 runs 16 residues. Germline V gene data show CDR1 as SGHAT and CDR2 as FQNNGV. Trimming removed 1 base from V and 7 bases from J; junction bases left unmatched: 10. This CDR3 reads CASSLGTTGSGQPQHF. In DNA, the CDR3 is TGTGCCAGCAGCTTAGGCACGACAGGGTCAGGACAGCCCCAGCATTTT.

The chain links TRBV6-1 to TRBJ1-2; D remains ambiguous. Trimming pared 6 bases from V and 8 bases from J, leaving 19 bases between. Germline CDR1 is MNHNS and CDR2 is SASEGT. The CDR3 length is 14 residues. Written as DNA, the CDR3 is TGTGCCAGCAGAGGGCTCCTGGGTCTAAGAGGCTACACCTTC. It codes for CASRGLLGLRGYTF.